The 18 T cell receptor beta chains below were found in one sample sequenced in a study of cytomegalovirus exposure and HLA in healthy donors (dated by TCRdb to about 2017). Libraries were built with the immunoSEQ multiplex PCR assay. For the multiplex PCR, a mixture combining 60 forward primers for TCR Vbeta segments and 13 reverse primers for TCR Jbeta segments was used. Here the immuneACCESS table is served through TCRdb, limited to in-frame sequences with V and J called. Missing clones are a known gap in these copies; in checked studies unresolved V genes cover under half, and the rest lacks a known reason. This sample gives under 150,000 clones in total; 82% of them show up just once. The ten largest clones take up 2.5% of the sample. Source material: PBMCs. All receptors derive from a woman between 18 and 29 years old in good health and CMV-seronegative.

This chain joins TRBV6-5 and TRBJ2-1, with 8 bases lining up with TRBD2. Trimming at V came to 4 bases and at J to 10 bases, leaving 6 bases not matched to a gene. The CDR3 is made up of 13 amino acids. Germline CDR1 reads MNHEY; CDR2 reads SVGAGI. The CDR3 DNA is TGTGCCAGCAGTTCCGGACTAGCACGGGAGCAGTTCTTC. It encodes CASSSGLAREQFF.

The J gene is TRBJ2-1, the V gene TRBV6-4, with 9 bases aligning to TRBD1. The CDR3 length is 14 residues. V shed 3 bases and J 12 bases; nucleotides not matched to a gene: 9. Germline CDR1 MRHNA, CDR2 SNTAGT. The CDR3 sequence: CASSEPGQGSRQFF. CDR3 nucleotide sequence: TGTGCCAGCAGTGAGCCGGGACAGGGTAGTCGGCAGTTCTTC.

The chain combines TRBV19 with TRBJ2-6; TRBD1 might be the D (5 bases). V was pared by 5 bases and J by 4 bases, with 18 bases between. Per germline, CDR1 LNHDA and CDR2 SQIVND (reference sequence). The CDR3 runs 17 residues. CDR3 residues: CASSLQGWGAGANVLTF. The CDR3 coding sequence is TGTGCCAGTAGTCTCCAGGGTTGGGGCGCAGGGGCCAACGTCCTGACTTTC.

V is TRBV19 and J is TRBJ2-2; 16 bases map to TRBD2. CDR1 and CDR2 (germline): LNHDA, SQIVND (reference sequence). CDR3 length: 19 residues. Trimming removed 5 bases from V and 0 bases from J; junction bases left unmatched: 6. The CDR3 spells CASSSTGLAGGANTGELFF. For the CDR3, the DNA is TGTGCCAGTAGTTCTACGGGACTAGCGGGGGGGGCGAACACCGGGGAGCTGTTTTTT. The full variable domain, rest sourced from reference TRBV19 and TRBJ2-2, is DGGITQSPKYLFRKEGQNVTLSCEQNLNHDAMYWYRQDPGQGLRLIYYSQIVNDFQKGDIAEGYSVSREKKESFPLTVTSAQKNPTAFYLCASSSTGLAGGANTGELFFGEGSRLTVL.

V is TRBV19 and J is TRBJ2-5, with 7 bases that match TRBD2. This CDR3 spans 15 amino acids. J lost 9 bases, V lost 4 bases, and 14 bases had no gene match. Per the germline V gene, CDR1 is LNHDA and CDR2 is SQIVND (reference sequence). CDR3 DNA: TGTGCCAGTAGTACCTCTAGCGGCGCGCAGAGGGCCCAGTACTTC. Translating it yields CASSTSSGAQRAQYF.

The J gene is TRBJ2-2, the V gene TRBV12-5, with D tentatively TRBD2 (5 bases). Trimming removed 2 bases from V and 1 base from J, with 23 bases in between. The germline CDR1 and CDR2 sequences are LGHNT and FRNRAP. The CDR3 runs to 20 residues. The CDR3 nucleotides read TGTGCTAGTGGTTTGCCTCTGCCCCGGGGTATCTTACTGAACACCGGGGAGCTGTTTTTT. Residues: CASGLPLPRGILLNTGELFF.

The rearrangement links TRBV6-4 to TRBJ2-3; possibly TRBD2 for D (5 bases). Germline CDR1 reads MRHNA; CDR2 reads SNTAGT. V lost 4 bases to trimming and J lost 4 bases, with 9 bases between them. This CDR3 contains 13 residues. The CDR3 loop reads CASSVSEADTQYF. CDR3 DNA sequence: TGTGCCAGCAGTGTCTCGGAGGCAGATACGCAGTATTTT.

In its sample, this clone was seen once. The genes are TRBV7-9 and TRBJ2-3, with TRBD2 as a possible D gene (7 bases). CDR3 length: 14 amino acids. Trimming pared 8 bases from V and 1 base from J, leaving 13 bases between. Germline CDR1 reads SEHNR; CDR2 reads FQNEAQ (reference sequence). The DNA of the CDR3 is TGTGCCAGCCGGGGGGCAGATGGCACAGATACGCAGTATTTT. Its protein product is CASRGADGTDTQYF.

The chain employs TRBV28 and TRBJ2-3; tentative D call: TRBD1 (5 bases). The V end was cut by 4 bases, the J end by 4 bases, with 15 bases between. CDR1 MDHEN and CDR2 SYDVKM come from the germline V gene. This CDR3 comprises 15 residues. The CDR3 loop is CASSSFDRLADTQYF. The CDR3 DNA follows: TGTGCCAGCAGTTCCTTCGACAGACTGGCAGATACGCAGTATTTT.

The chain has TRBV5-1 and TRBJ2-3; 8 nucleotides match TRBD2. Trimming took 0 bases from V and 1 from J; bases not matched to a gene: 1. This CDR3 region has 15 residues. Germline V gene lookup returns CDR1 SGHRS and CDR2 YFSETQ. CDR3 residues: CASSLGSGGTDTQYF. CDR3 in DNA: TGCGCCAGCAGCTTGGGTAGCGGGGGCACAGATACGCAGTATTTT. The full variable domain, in which reference TRBV5-1 and TRBJ2-3 provide the parts outside the CDR3, is KAGVTQTPRYLIKTRGQQVTLSCSPISGHRSVSWYQQTPGQGLQFLFEYFSETQRNKGNFPGRFSGRQFSNSRSEMNVSTLELGDSALYLCASSLGSGGTDTQYFGPGTRLTVL.

The chain employs TRBV7-6 and TRBJ1-5; 7 nucleotides match TRBD1. The CDR3 is 13 amino acids. Losses at the gene ends were 4 bases for V and 7 bases for J; bases not matched to a gene: 4. CDR1 is SGHVS and CDR2 is FNYEAQ in the germline V gene. For the CDR3, the DNA is TGTGCCAGCAGCTCTGGGACAGAGCAGCCCCAGCATTTT. Residues: CASSSGTEQPQHF. Using reference TRBV7-6 and TRBJ1-5 for the parts outside the CDR3, the full variable domain is GAGVSQSPRYKVTKRGQDVALRCDPISGHVSLYWYRQALGQGPEFLTYFNYEAQQDKSGLPNDRFSAERPEGSISTLTIQRTEQRDSAMYRCASSSGTEQPQHFGDGTRLSIL.

The rearrangement uses TRBV28 and TRBJ1-2, with D possibly TRBD1 on 5 matching bases. Germline V gene lookup returns CDR1 MDHEN and CDR2 SYDVKM. The V end was cut by 5 bases, the J end by 4 bases, with 23 bases between. The CDR3 extends over 17 amino acids. The CDR3 nucleotides are TGTGCCAGCAGTCCCACTTCGGTTGGGGCACCACCCTATGGCTACACCTTC. It is translated as CASSPTSVGAPPYGYTF.

This clone was detected only a few times. The chain is built from TRBV4-1 and TRBJ2-7; D is possibly TRBD1 (6 bases). Germline assignment: CDR1 MGHRA and CDR2 YSYEKL. The V and J ends lost 2 bases and 2 bases respectively, with 16 bases between them. This CDR3 has 16 residues. The CDR3 region has the DNA TGCGCCAGCAGCCAACCCGGCCGGGACACCACCTACGAGCAGTACTTC. Translating it yields CASSQPGRDTTYEQYF.

V and J are TRBV28 and TRBJ1-1; TRBD1 might be the D (6 bases). Germline V gives CDR1 MDHEN, CDR2 SYDVKM. This CDR3 is 15 amino acids long. V was clipped by 4 bases and J by 0 bases, with 12 bases between them. CDR3 nucleotide sequence: TGTGCCAGCAGTTCCACGGGACATTTGAACACTGAAGCTTTCTTT. Translated: CASSSTGHLNTEAFF.

The chain links TRBV9 to TRBJ2-7, with TRBD1 matching over 8 bases. Unmatched junction bases numbered 3, after V lost 4 bases and J lost 6 bases. The CDR3 consists of 12 residues. Germline V gene lookup returns CDR1 SGDLS and CDR2 YYNGEE. CDR3 in DNA: TGTGCCAGCAGCCCCACAGGGGGCGAGCAGTACTTC. It is translated as CASSPTGGEQYF. Complete variable domain (other parts from reference TRBV9 and TRBJ2-7): DSGVTQTPKHLITATGQRVTLRCSPRSGDLSVYWYQQSLDQGLQFLIQYYNGEERAKGNILERFSAQQFPDLHSELNLSSLELGDSALYFCASSPTGGEQYFGPGTRLTVT.

The chain has TRBV6-5 and TRBJ1-2; D not certain. The V gene lost 0 bases and the J gene lost 8 bases, with 10 bases spanning the gap. The germline V gene has CDR1 MNHEY and CDR2 SVGAGI. This CDR3 comprises 13 residues. In DNA, the CDR3 is TGTGCCAGCAGTTACTCACGCGGGGTCGGCTACACCTTC. It specifies CASSYSRGVGYTF.

The chain recombines TRBV15 with TRBJ2-2, with D tentatively TRBD2 (6 bases). Looked up from germline, CDR1 is LNHNV and CDR2 is YYDKDF (reference sequence). Trimming cost V 0 bases and J 1 base, with 9 bases left between them. CDR3 length: 16 amino acids. CDR3: CATSRDIAVNTGELFF. The DNA of the CDR3 is TGTGCCACCAGCAGAGATATAGCGGTGAACACCGGGGAGCTGTTTTTT.

The V gene is TRBV6-5, the J gene TRBJ1-4; D is possibly TRBD1 (5 bases). There are 15 residues in the CDR3. V lost 5 bases to trimming and J lost 7 bases, with 17 bases between them. The germline V gene has CDR1 MNHEY and CDR2 SVGAGI. The chain's CDR3 is CASSLSTGLPEKLFF. In DNA form, the CDR3 reads TGTGCCAGCAGTCTTTCGACGGGACTGCCTGAAAAACTGTTTTTT.